These T cell receptor beta chains were read from a single sample in a study of blood T cell repertoires in COVID-19. Profiled with immunoSEQ multiplex PCR; TCRdb holds only in-frame clones, not every one. The sample lists fewer than 450,000 clones; 88% were seen once. What was sequenced was PBMCs or T cells enriched from blood (not recorded which). Source of these receptors: a middle-aged woman with acute COVID-19. Each CDR3 is given with its conserved first and last residue. Fields, in order: D gene, V gene, clone size, J gene, CDR3 protein, CDR3 DNA. D genes are given only for firm matches. Size tells how often a clone was seen (once, few, many) or the class of an expanded clone, and some rows leave it out.

D: TRBD2
V: TRBV18
size: -
J: TRBJ2-3
CDR3: CASSPSRAGGPDTQYF
DNA: TGTGCCAGCTCACCCTCCCGGGCGGGGGGGCCAGATACGCAGTATTTT

D: TRBD2
V: TRBV5-1
size: -
J: TRBJ2-3
CDR3: CASKGLAGAIDTQYF
DNA: TGCGCCAGCAAGGGGCTAGCGGGGGCTATAGATACGCAGTATTTT

D: TRBD2
V: TRBV19
size: -
J: TRBJ2-1
CDR3: CASSKTSDYNEQFF
DNA: TGTGCCAGTAGTAAGACTAGCGACTACAATGAGCAGTTCTTC

D: -
V: TRBV19
size: -
J: TRBJ1-6
CDR3: CASSVSAGSSYNSPLHF
DNA: TGTGCCAGTAGTGTCTCCGCTGGGAGCTCCTATAATTCACCCCTCCACTTT

D: -
V: TRBV2
size: -
J: TRBJ2-7
CDR3: CASSLGGYEQYF
DNA: TGTGCCAGCAGTCTGGGGGGTTACGAGCAGTACTTC

D: -
V: TRBV30
size: -
J: TRBJ1-1
CDR3: CAWSVGHRRTEAFF
DNA: TGTGCCTGGAGTGTGGGTCACCGGAGGACTGAAGCTTTCTTT

D: -
V: TRBV3-1/TRBV3-2
size: -
J: TRBJ1-2
CDR3: CASSPDGGYDYGYTF
DNA: TGTGCCAGCAGCCCAGATGGGGGGTACGACTATGGCTACACCTTC

D: TRBD1
V: TRBV29-1
size: once
J: TRBJ1-4
CDR3: CSVGGGGPGGNEKLFF
DNA: TGCAGCGTTGGGGGAGGTGGTCCAGGGGGTAATGAAAAACTGTTTTTT

D: -
V: TRBV18
size: -
J: TRBJ1-5
CDR3: CASSPRQDSNQPQHF
DNA: TGTGCCAGCTCACCCAGACAGGATAGCAATCAGCCCCAGCATTTT

D: -
V: TRBV27
size: -
J: TRBJ1-1
CDR3: CASSPRQVNTEAFF
DNA: TGTGCCAGCAGTCCTCGACAGGTGAACACTGAAGCTTTCTTT

D: -
V: TRBV7-2
size: few
J: TRBJ2-2
CDR3: CASSTWTAGELFF
DNA: TGTGCCAGCAGCACATGGACAGCCGGGGAGCTGTTTTTT

D: -
V: TRBV5-1
size: -
J: TRBJ2-2
CDR3: CASSLAASNTGELFF
DNA: TGCGCCAGCAGCTTGGCCGCCAGTAACACCGGGGAGCTGTTTTTT

D: -
V: TRBV6-6
size: -
J: TRBJ2-4
CDR3: CASSLLAKNIQYF
DNA: TGTGCCAGCAGTCTACTAGCCAAAAACATTCAGTACTTC

D: -
V: TRBV5-5
size: -
J: TRBJ2-2
CDR3: CASSRQVNTGELFF
DNA: TGTGCCAGCAGCAGGCAGGTTAACACCGGGGAGCTGTTTTTT

D: TRBD1
V: TRBV5-1
size: -
J: TRBJ1-1
CDR3: CASSYRDRASSGTEAFF
DNA: TGCGCCAGCAGCTACCGGGACAGGGCAAGTTCAGGCACTGAAGCTTTCTTT

D: TRBD1
V: TRBV4-1
size: -
J: TRBJ2-1
CDR3: CASSQDVGQGAGEQFF
DNA: TGCGCCAGCAGCCAAGATGTAGGACAGGGGGCAGGTGAGCAGTTCTTC

D: TRBD1
V: TRBV4-2
size: -
J: TRBJ1-1
CDR3: CASSHQGQGDTEAFF
DNA: TGTGCCAGCAGCCACCAGGGACAGGGGGACACTGAAGCTTTCTTT

D: -
V: TRBV2
size: -
J: TRBJ1-2
CDR3: CASSEARRKANYGYTF
DNA: TGTGCCAGCAGTGAAGCGCGGCGAAAAGCTAACTATGGCTACACCTTC

D: -
V: TRBV9
size: -
J: TRBJ2-2
CDR3: CASSVATSNTGELFF
DNA: TGTGCCAGCAGCGTAGCAACTAGCAACACCGGGGAGCTGTTTTTT

D: -
V: TRBV18
size: -
J: TRBJ1-6
CDR3: CASSPRQRKSSYNSPLHF
DNA: TGTGCCAGCTCCCCCCGACAGAGGAAGAGCTCCTATAATTCACCCCTCCACTTT

D: TRBD2
V: TRBV3-1/TRBV3-2
size: -
J: TRBJ2-1
CDR3: CASSQSDEGLAGGPRQFF
DNA: TGTGCCAGCAGCCAAAGCGACGAGGGACTAGCGGGGGGGCCAAGGCAGTTCTTC

D: -
V: TRBV4-1
size: -
J: TRBJ1-2
CDR3: CASSPSSGVNYGYTF
DNA: TGCGCCAGCAGCCCTTCAAGTGGAGTTAACTATGGCTACACCTTC

D: TRBD1
V: TRBV27
size: -
J: TRBJ2-3
CDR3: CASRLQGAGSDTQYF
DNA: TGTGCCAGCAGATTACAGGGGGCGGGCAGTGATACGCAGTATTTT

D: -
V: TRBV14
size: -
J: TRBJ1-4
CDR3: CASSRMRGYWEKLFF
DNA: TGTGCCAGCAGCCGAATGAGAGGGTATTGGGAAAAACTGTTTTTT

D: TRBD2
V: TRBV6-5
size: once
J: TRBJ2-7
CDR3: CASSRGLADEQYF
DNA: TGTGCCAGCAGCCGGGGACTAGCGGACGAGCAGTACTTC

D: -
V: TRBV11-2
size: once
J: TRBJ2-7
CDR3: CASSLVRGSYEQYF
DNA: TGTGCCAGCAGCTTAGTTAGGGGTTCCTACGAGCAGTACTTC

D: TRBD2
V: TRBV19
size: -
J: TRBJ2-2
CDR3: CASNVSPSGGPGELFF
DNA: TGTGCCAGTAACGTCAGTCCTAGCGGGGGGCCCGGGGAGCTGTTTTTT

D: -
V: TRBV4-1
size: -
J: TRBJ2-3
CDR3: CASSQDYRLRDTQYF
DNA: TGCGCCAGCAGCCAAGATTATCGGCTCAGGGATACGCAGTATTTT

D: TRBD2
V: TRBV9
size: -
J: TRBJ2-1
CDR3: CASSVSGEDEQFF
DNA: TGTGCCAGCAGCGTAAGCGGGGAGGATGAGCAGTTCTTC

D: TRBD1
V: TRBV27
size: -
J: TRBJ2-1
CDR3: CASSSLRDRVYNEQFF
DNA: TGTGCCAGCAGCTCCCTCCGGGACAGGGTCTACAATGAGCAGTTCTTC

D: -
V: TRBV11-3
size: -
J: TRBJ2-2
CDR3: CASSFRPGNTGELFF
DNA: TGTGCCAGCAGCTTTCGGCCAGGGAACACCGGGGAGCTGTTTTTT

D: -
V: TRBV29-1
size: -
J: TRBJ2-2
CDR3: CSVEVLPGGELFF
DNA: TGCAGCGTTGAAGTCCTGCCGGGCGGGGAGCTGTTTTTT

D: TRBD1
V: TRBV5-1
size: -
J: TRBJ1-3
CDR3: CASSSRTGGEGNTIYF
DNA: TGCGCCAGCAGCTCGAGGACAGGGGGAGAGGGAAACACCATATATTTT

D: TRBD1
V: TRBV19
size: -
J: TRBJ1-5
CDR3: CASSTRTGLPQHF
DNA: TGTGCCAGTAGTACAAGGACAGGGTTGCCCCAGCATTTT

D: -
V: TRBV4-1
size: -
J: TRBJ2-7
CDR3: CASSQWITGSYEQYF
DNA: TGCGCCAGCAGCCAATGGATCACAGGCTCCTACGAGCAGTACTTC

D: TRBD1
V: TRBV19
size: -
J: TRBJ2-2
CDR3: CASSRQGRPGELFF
DNA: TGTGCCAGTAGTAGACAGGGTCGACCCGGGGAGCTGTTTTTT

D: -
V: TRBV27
size: -
J: TRBJ1-6
CDR3: CASRERGNSPLHF
DNA: TGTGCCAGCAGGGAGAGGGGGAATTCACCCCTCCACTTT

D: -
V: TRBV5-8
size: -
J: TRBJ1-6
CDR3: CASSLPFEAGTNSPLHF
DNA: TGTGCCAGCAGCTTGCCCTTCGAGGCGGGAACGAATTCACCCCTCCACTTT

D: -
V: TRBV18
size: -
J: TRBJ1-2
CDR3: CASSAQNREIYYGYTF
DNA: TGTGCCAGCTCAGCCCAAAACAGGGAAATTTACTATGGCTACACCTTC

D: TRBD1
V: TRBV6-5
size: -
J: TRBJ1-1
CDR3: CASSRTTGILAEAFF
DNA: TGTGCCAGCAGTCGAACGACAGGGATCTTGGCTGAAGCTTTCTTT

D: TRBD1
V: TRBV10-1
size: -
J: TRBJ2-7
CDR3: CASSDRENSYEQYF
DNA: TGCGCCAGCTCTGACAGGGAGAACTCCTACGAGCAGTACTTC

D: TRBD1
V: TRBV10-3
size: once
J: TRBJ2-1
CDR3: CAISETGDNEQFF
DNA: TGTGCCATCAGTGAGACAGGGGACAATGAGCAGTTCTTC

D: -
V: TRBV19
size: -
J: TRBJ1-5
CDR3: CATRAGAPWPQHF
DNA: TGTGCCACCCGGGCTGGGGCCCCCTGGCCCCAGCATTTT

D: -
V: TRBV6-5
size: -
J: TRBJ2-2
CDR3: CASSYSRDTGELFF
DNA: TGTGCCAGCAGTTACTCGAGGGATACCGGGGAGCTGTTTTTT

D: -
V: TRBV27
size: -
J: TRBJ1-5
CDR3: CAIRGGQPQHF
DNA: TGTGCCATCCGGGGGGGTCAGCCCCAGCATTTT

D: -
V: TRBV24-1
size: -
J: TRBJ1-2
CDR3: CATSDLNTNYGYTF
DNA: TGTGCCACCAGTGATTTGAACACCAACTATGGCTACACCTTC

D: -
V: TRBV4-1
size: -
J: TRBJ1-5
CDR3: CASSYDRDKNQPQHF
DNA: TGCGCCAGCAGCTACGACCGGGACAAAAATCAGCCCCAGCATTTT

D: -
V: TRBV7-8
size: -
J: TRBJ2-7
CDR3: CASSRGELPVQYF
DNA: TGTGCCAGCAGCCGAGGGGAGCTTCCGGTGCAGTACTTC

D: -
V: TRBV3-1/TRBV3-2
size: once
J: TRBJ1-6
CDR3: CASSRTGSGSPLHF
DNA: TGTGCCAGCAGCCGTACAGGGTCGGGTTCACCCCTCCACTTT

D: -
V: TRBV2
size: few
J: TRBJ1-5
CDR3: CASSDLTANQPQHF
DNA: TGTGCCAGCAGTGATTTGACAGCCAATCAGCCCCAGCATTTT

D: -
V: TRBV11-3
size: -
J: TRBJ2-1
CDR3: CASSLVSTGEQFF
DNA: TGTGCCAGCAGCTTAGTAAGTACAGGTGAGCAGTTCTTC